A selection of T cell receptor beta chains follows, all from one sample in a study of spatial heterogeneity in lung cancer. One entry per CDR3 protein, called by TCRdb with MiXCR from the 5' RACE reads. The table shows about 50,000 distinct CDR3 sequences, with 7.5% to 8% occurring only once. The sample was PBMCs, taken at surgery. The receptors stem from a female donor with early-stage non-small cell lung cancer. The CDR3 runs from the conserved cysteine through the conserved F or W. A D gene is named only where the DNA matches it firmly. The size entry is marked missing in some rows and otherwise reads once, few, many or a size class.

j_call d_call v_call clone_size cdr3_nt cdr3_aa
TRBJ2-7 - TRBV15 many TGTGCCACCAGCAGAGATGGAGGGGGCTGGAACGAGCAGTACTTC CATSRDGGGWNEQYF
TRBJ2-3 TRBD2 TRBV7-2 - TGTGCCAGCAGCCCCCCGACTAGCGGGGGGGCCGCAGATACGCAGTATTTT CASSPPTSGGAADTQYF
TRBJ2-2 - TRBV4-2 many TGTGCCAGCAGCCAAGAGGCCACCGGGGAGCTGTTTTTT CASSQEATGELFF
TRBJ2-3 - TRBV7-6 few TGTGCCAGCAGCTTCGTCGCTATTGGGGGGCTCACAGATACGCAGTATTTT CASSFVAIGGLTDTQYF
TRBJ1-4 - TRBV6-2/TRBV6-3 few TGTGCCAGCAGTTACTCAAGTCAGGGGAATGAAAAACTGTTTTTT CASSYSSQGNEKLFF
TRBJ2-7 - TRBV7-6 many - CASSLWGSGTPDVRYF
TRBJ2-2 - TRBV4-3 - TGCGCCAGCAGCCACTCCAGGGTTCCTAGGACCGGGGAGCTGTTTTTT CASSHSRVPRTGELFF
TRBJ2-3 TRBD1 TRBV24-1 - TGTGCCACCAGTGCCCAAGGGACAGCCACAGATACGCAGTATTTT CATSAQGTATDTQYF
TRBJ1-4 - TRBV5-1 medium-sized TGCGCCAGCAGCCTAATGCCCCGGGGATCTAATGAAAAACTGTTTTTT CASSLMPRGSNEKLFF
TRBJ2-7 - TRBV23-1 few TGCGCCAGCAGTCAACGCGACTTGTGGGACTACGAGCAGTACTTC CASSQRDLWDYEQYF
TRBJ2-6 - TRBV5-8 - TGTGCCAGCAGCTCTGGACGGCGCTCTGGGGCCAACGTCCTGACTTTC CASSSGRRSGANVLTF
TRBJ2-7 TRBD1 TRBV2 many TGTGCCAGCAGTCCCCGAGGGACAGGGCTTCACGAGCAGTACTTC CASSPRGTGLHEQYF
TRBJ2-2 TRBD1 TRBV7-3 many TGTGCCAGCAGACCACAGGGGTCCCCCGGGGAGCTGTTTTTT CASRPQGSPGELFF
TRBJ2-3 - TRBV7-2 many TGTGCCAGCAGCTTACAATTATCTGAAAGGGATACGCAGTATTTT CASSLQLSERDTQYF
TRBJ1-2 - TRBV10-3 - TGTGCCATCAGTGAGGGGAGTTATGGCTACACCTTC CAISEGSYGYTF
TRBJ1-1 TRBD1 TRBV3-1 - TGTGCCAGCAGCCCCGGGCAGGGGGCCGGGAACACTGAAGCTTTCTTT CASSPGQGAGNTEAFF
TRBJ2-1 - TRBV6-2/TRBV6-3 many TGTGCCAGCAGTTACTCTAGGGTCAAGGATGAGCAGTTCTTC CASSYSRVKDEQFF
TRBJ2-7 - TRBV20-1 many TGCAGTGCTCCTTTATTAGGGGTCGAGCAGTACTTC CSAPLLGVEQYF
TRBJ2-2 TRBD1 TRBV6-5 - TGTGCCAGCAAGGAGGGCCTCACCGGGACAGGGAACACCGGGGAGCTGTTTTTT CASKEGLTGTGNTGELFF
TRBJ1-6 - TRBV7-9 - TGTGCCAGCAGATCGGAGAGGCTCTCCTATAATTCACCCCTCCACTTT CASRSERLSYNSPLHF
TRBJ1-5 - TRBV20-1 many TGCAGTGCTAGAAACTCCGGGACCGACGAAATCCTTAGCAATCAGCCCCAGCATTTT CSARNSGTDEILSNQPQHF
TRBJ2-7 TRBD2 TRBV11-2 many TGTGCCAGCAGCTCCGGTGGGGGGGGGATGTACGAGCAGTACTTC CASSSGGGGMYEQYF